Listed here is a single T cell receptor (beta chain). TCRdb analysed the 5' RACE reads with MiXCR anew, one entry per CDR3 protein. Of hundreds of thousands of distinct CDR3 sequences listed, 25% to 30% are singletons. This specimen comes from a study of CD8 T cells in ankylosing spondylitis. CDR3 length equals 14 residues. Trimming took off 8 bases at V and 2 bases at J, with 15 bases between the two ends. The germline gives CDR1 MDHEN, CDR2 SYDVKM. This TCR derives from a male donor with ankylosing spondylitis or in good health (not recorded which). V usage is TRBV28 and J usage is TRBJ1-2, with D tentatively TRBD1 (6 bases). The sequencing input was blood, either unsorted or a sorted T cell fraction (not recorded which). Written as DNA, the CDR3 is TGTGCCAGCGAAGGAGGGGGGAACAACTATGGCTACACCTTC. It specifies CASEGGGNNYGYTF.